These 17 T cell receptor beta chains came from one sample sequenced in a study of shared clonotypes between healthy human individuals. CD45RO negativity and positive selection for CCR7 defined naive CD8 cells, a population that excluded terminally differentiated effector memory CD45RA+ cells. The protocol was immunoSEQ multiplex PCR, while the TCRdb copy is restricted to in-frame clones and leaves out a portion. The data hold more than 2 million clones, with roughly 93% observed a single time. The source material was naive CD8+ T cells from PBMCs. The receptors shown here come from a man between 18 and 29 years old in good health. Some clones in this sample may be carry-over from other donors' samples.

The V and J genes are TRBV19 and TRBJ1-1; D is possibly TRBD1 (5 bases). CDR3 length equals 16 residues. CDR1 and CDR2 from the germline V gene are LNHDA and SQIVND (reference sequence). The V end lost 7 bases, the J end lost 1 base, and 19 bases lay between the germline ends. DNA for the CDR3: TGTGCCAGTAAAGAATTCCTCCGGGGGACGAACACTGAAGCTTTCTTT. Residues: CASKEFLRGTNTEAFF.

The chain employs TRBV30 and TRBJ1-1; D gene unclear. Germline assignment: CDR1 GTSNPN and CDR2 SVGIG (reference sequence). The germline V and J ends were trimmed by 3 bases and 4 bases, with 9 bases remaining between them. The CDR3 is made up of 12 amino acids. The CDR3 DNA is TGTGCCTGGAGACCCGAGCCCACTGAAGCTTTCTTT. Amino acids: CAWRPEPTEAFF.

The chain has TRBV5-4 and TRBJ2-2; tentatively, D is TRBD1 (7 bases). The CDR3 totals 17 residues. Per germline, CDR1 SGHNT and CDR2 YYREEE (reference sequence). Trimming took 7 bases from V and 0 from J, leaving 19 bases between them. CDR3 amino acids: CASQGGEGDANTGELFF. CDR3 in DNA: TGTGCCAGCCAGGGGGGTGAGGGGGACGCGAACACCGGGGAGCTGTTTTTT. Full variable domain (rest looked up from reference TRBV5-4 and TRBJ2-2): ETGVTQSPTHLIKTRGQQVTLRCSSQSGHNTVSWYQQALGQGPQFIFQYYREEENGRGNFPPRFSGLQFPNYSSELNVNALELDDSALYLCASQGGEGDANTGELFFGEGSRLTVL.

The J gene is TRBJ2-5, the V gene TRBV9, with TRBD1 identical over 11 bases. This CDR3 is built from 16 residues. V lost 4 bases to trimming and J lost 6 bases; unmatched junction nucleotides: 11. Per the germline V gene, CDR1 is SGDLS and CDR2 is YYNGEE. The CDR3 reads CASSHGRTGGPKTQYF. CDR3 bases: TGTGCCAGCAGCCACGGCCGGACAGGGGGCCCGAAGACCCAGTACTTC.

The V gene is TRBV27, the J gene TRBJ1-1; TRBD1 agrees at 11 bases. Germline V gene data show CDR1 as MNHEY and CDR2 as SMNVEV (reference sequence). This CDR3 has 15 amino acids. V gave up 4 bases and J gave up 3 bases; unmatched junction bases: 4. CDR3 in amino acids: CASSYRDRGDTEAFF. The CDR3 coding sequence is TGTGCCAGCAGTTACCGGGACAGGGGGGACACTGAAGCTTTCTTT.

CDR3 nucleotides: TGTGCCAGCTCACCCCCTTCAGAAGGGACCCTCTACGAGCAGTACTTC. It codes for CASSPPSEGTLYEQYF. The chain links TRBV18 to TRBJ2-7; possibly TRBD1 or TRBD2 for D (5 bases each). Per germline, CDR1 KGHSH and CDR2 LQKENI. This CDR3 is 16 amino acids long. V gave up 3 bases and J gave up 3 bases, with 18 bases separating them.

Notes on this clone: The same CDR3 can be traced to other DNA sequences in this sample. The V and J genes are TRBV10-2 and TRBJ2-1, with 11 bases fitting TRBD2. This CDR3 spans 15 amino acids. The germline gives CDR1 WSHSY, CDR2 SAAADI. V shed 6 bases and J 0 bases; nucleotides not matched to a gene: 1. CDR3 DNA: TGCGCCAGCAGAACTAGCGGGAGCTCCTACAATGAGCAGTTCTTC. Translation gives CASRTSGSSYNEQFF.

This chain links TRBV15 with TRBJ2-3, with no clear D. Trimming left V 4 bases short and J 3 bases short, with 8 bases between. There are 13 residues in the CDR3. Germline V CDR1 and CDR2: LNHNV, YYDKDF (reference sequence). CDR3 nucleotide sequence: TGTGCCACCAGCATAAAAGGGACAGATACGCAGTATTTT. Amino acid sequence: CATSIKGTDTQYF.

This clone showed up just a few times. This chain links TRBV25-1 with TRBJ1-1, with D possibly TRBD1 on 5 matching bases. V was trimmed by 6 bases and J by 1 base, leaving 9 bases between them. CDR3 length: 13 residues. The germline V gene has CDR1 MGHDK and CDR2 SYGVNS. The CDR3 nucleotides are TGTGCCAGCAGCAGGGACCAGAACACTGAAGCTTTCTTT. Translation gives CASSRDQNTEAFF.

On this clone: Other DNA sequences in the sample encode the same CDR3. V usage is TRBV5-1 and J usage is TRBJ2-1; 10 nucleotides line up with TRBD2. In germline, CDR1 is SGHRS, CDR2 YFSETQ. This CDR3 contains 15 residues. Trimming at V came to 1 base and at J to 4 bases, leaving 2 bases not matched to a gene. This CDR3 is CASSLTSGAYNEQFF. The CDR3, as DNA: TGCGCCAGCAGCTTGACTAGCGGGGCTTACAATGAGCAGTTCTTC.

The chain is built from TRBV27 and TRBJ2-1; 9 nucleotides agree with TRBD2. The CDR3 contains 15 residues. V lost 2 bases, J lost 7 bases, and 6 bases stayed unmatched. Germline lookup yields CDR1 MNHEY and CDR2 SMNVEV (reference sequence). The CDR3 DNA is TGTGCCAGCAGTTTACGTGCGGGAGGGCCTAATGAGCAGTTCTTC. Protein sequence: CASSLRAGGPNEQFF.

As to this clone: The sample contains more than one DNA sequence encoding this CDR3. Here the CDR3 reads CASSQERGYGYTF. The CDR3 nucleotides read TGCGCCAGCAGCCAAGAGAGGGGATATGGCTACACCTTC. This sequence joins TRBV4-1 and TRBJ1-2; weak D call: TRBD1 (5 bases). V shed 0 bases and J shed 5 bases, with 7 bases lying between them. Germline-derived CDR1 and CDR2 are MGHRA and YSYEKL. This CDR3 spans 13 amino acids.

Notes on this clone: The same CDR3 also results from other DNA sequences found in this sample. The DNA of the CDR3 is TGTGCCAGCAGCGTACAGTACAATGAGCAGTTCTTC. This translates into CASSVQYNEQFF. The V gene is TRBV9, the J gene TRBJ2-1; D not resolved. The CDR3 consists of 12 residues. Germline V gene sequence: CDR1 SGDLS, CDR2 YYNGEE. The ends were cut back, 1 base at V and 4 bases at J, with 3 bases in the middle.

V is TRBV7-2 and J is TRBJ2-7, with 9 bases fitting TRBD2. This CDR3 region has 15 residues. CDR1 SGHTA and CDR2 FQGNSA come from the germline V gene. V shed 3 bases, J shed 3 bases, and the junction held 6 bases outside the gene matches. The CDR3 DNA reads TGTGCCAGCAGCTTCTGGACTAGCGAGGACTACGAGCAGTACTTC. It encodes CASSFWTSEDYEQYF. Variable domain in full (rest from reference TRBV7-2 and TRBJ2-7): GAGVSQSPSNKVTEKGKDVELRCDPISGHTALYWYRQSLGQGLEFLIYFQGNSAPDKSGLPSDRFSAERTGGSVSTLTIQRTQQEDSAVYLCASSFWTSEDYEQYFGPGTRLTVT.

V usage is TRBV28 and J usage is TRBJ2-3; 7 bases line up with TRBD1. The CDR3 consists of 15 residues. The V and J ends lost 6 bases and 2 bases, in that order; junction bases with no gene match: 8. Germline assignment: CDR1 MDHEN and CDR2 SYDVKM. CDR3 in DNA: TGTGCCAGCAGCCCCTGGGACAGCGCCACAGATACGCAGTATTTT. Translating it yields CASSPWDSATDTQYF.

The chain uses TRBV28 and TRBJ2-7; D call uncertain. The CDR3 is 13 amino acids. V was clipped by 6 bases and J by 0 bases, with 9 bases between them. Germline CDR1 is MDHEN and CDR2 is SYDVKM. In DNA form, the CDR3 reads TGTGCCAGCAGGCCGGAAGACTCCTACGAGCAGTACTTC. Its protein is CASRPEDSYEQYF.

This chain links TRBV10-3 with TRBJ1-6; D is undetermined. Germline-derived CDR1 and CDR2 are ENHRY and SYGVKD. The CDR3 consists of 15 residues. V gave up 0 bases and J gave up 14 bases, with 17 bases separating them. CDR3 DNA sequence: TGTGCCATCAGTGAGTCGGGAGGGTTGGTCCTGGCCCTCCACTTT. The encoded protein is CAISESGGLVLALHF.